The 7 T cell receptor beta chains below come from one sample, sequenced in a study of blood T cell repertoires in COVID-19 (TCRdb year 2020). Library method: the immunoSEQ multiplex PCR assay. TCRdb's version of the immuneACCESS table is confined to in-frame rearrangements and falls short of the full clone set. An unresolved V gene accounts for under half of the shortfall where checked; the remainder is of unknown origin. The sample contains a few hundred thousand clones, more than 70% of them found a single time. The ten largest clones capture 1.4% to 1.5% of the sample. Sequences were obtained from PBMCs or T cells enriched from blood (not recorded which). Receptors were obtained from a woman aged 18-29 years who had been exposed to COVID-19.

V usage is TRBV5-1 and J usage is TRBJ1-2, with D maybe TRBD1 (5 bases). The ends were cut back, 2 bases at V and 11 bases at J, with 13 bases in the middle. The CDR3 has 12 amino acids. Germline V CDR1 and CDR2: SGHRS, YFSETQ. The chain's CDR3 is CASSFGHLGYTF. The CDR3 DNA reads TGCGCCAGCAGCTTCGGACACCTCGGGTACACCTTC.

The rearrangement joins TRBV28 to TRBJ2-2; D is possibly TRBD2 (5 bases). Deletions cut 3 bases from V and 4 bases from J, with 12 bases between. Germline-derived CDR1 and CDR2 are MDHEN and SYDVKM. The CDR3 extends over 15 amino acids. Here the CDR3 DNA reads TGTGCCAGCAGTTTTGGGGAGTTGGGCACCGGGGAGCTGTTTTTT. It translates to CASSFGELGTGELFF.

The CDR3 sequence is CASSTSGGKSYEQYF. The CDR3 DNA sequence: TGTGCCAGTAGTACCTCAGGTGGAAAGTCCTACGAGCAGTACTTC. The rearrangement links TRBV19 to TRBJ2-7; D not certain. CDR3 length: 15 amino acids. Germline lookup yields CDR1 LNHDA and CDR2 SQIVND (reference sequence). Trimming stripped 4 bases from V and 1 base from J, with 14 bases between.

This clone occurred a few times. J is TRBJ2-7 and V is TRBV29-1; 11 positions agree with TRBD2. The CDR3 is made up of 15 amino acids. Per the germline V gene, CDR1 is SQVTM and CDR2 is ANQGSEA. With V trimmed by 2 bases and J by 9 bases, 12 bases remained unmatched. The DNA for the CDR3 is TGCAGCGTTGAAAGTTCTAGCGGGGGGAATTCTGTGCAGTACTTC. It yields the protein CSVESSSGGNSVQYF.

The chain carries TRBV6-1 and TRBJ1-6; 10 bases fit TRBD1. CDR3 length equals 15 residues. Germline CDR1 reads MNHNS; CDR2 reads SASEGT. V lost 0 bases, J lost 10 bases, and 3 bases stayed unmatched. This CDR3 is CASSEATGGRSPLHF. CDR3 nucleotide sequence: TGTGCCAGCAGTGAAGCGACAGGGGGCCGATCACCCCTCCACTTT.

The CDR3 protein is CASSLGPLANYGYTF. The CDR3 nucleotides are TGTGCCAGCAGCTTAGGGCCGCTAGCTAACTATGGCTACACCTTC. The V and J genes are TRBV7-2 and TRBJ1-2; the D is unclear. V was cut by 1 base and J by 0 bases, with 9 bases left in between. The CDR3 extends over 15 amino acids. CDR1 and CDR2 (germline): SGHTA, FQGNSA. Full variable domain (missing parts from reference TRBV7-2 and TRBJ1-2): GAGVSQSPSNKVTEKGKDVELRCDPISGHTALYWYRQSLGQGLEFLIYFQGNSAPDKSGLPSDRFSAERTGGSVSTLTIQRTQQEDSAVYLCASSLGPLANYGYTFGSGTRLTVV.

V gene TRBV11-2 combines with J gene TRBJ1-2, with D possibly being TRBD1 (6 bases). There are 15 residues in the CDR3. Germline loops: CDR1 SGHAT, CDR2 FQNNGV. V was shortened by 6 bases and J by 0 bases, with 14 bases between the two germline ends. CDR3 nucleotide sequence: TGTGCCAGCAGTGAACAGGGACTAACTAACTATGGCTACACCTTC. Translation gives CASSEQGLTNYGYTF.